The TCR beta chain described here comes from a study of blood T cell repertoires in COVID-19. On the study more broadly: Researchers got acute and convalescent COVID-19 samples from the United States, Italy and Spain. PBMCs, B-cell-depleted T cells, or T cells provided the cDNA or gDNA that made up the material.

Germline loops: CDR1 SNHLY, CDR2 FYNNEI. The CDR3 spans 15 residues. Trimming at V came to 6 bases and at J to 8 bases, leaving 6 bases not matched to a gene. In the authors' methods: Scientists estimated how many nucleated cells there were by amplifying reference gene primers. Assay used: immunoSEQ multiplex PCR; TCRdb lists only in-frame clones, some missing. D and trimming come from the DNA, and the V and J calls and clone size come from that table. The data hold 80,000 to 95,000 clones, with 91% observed a single time. The sample consisted of peripheral blood. The chain joins TRBV2 to TRBJ2-1, with 14 bases identical to TRBD2. This clonotype originated in a human donor with active COVID-19. The donor label of this sample is uncertain. The CDR3 sequence: CASRQTSGGADEQFF. The CDR3 region has the DNA TGTGCCAGCAGACAGACTAGCGGGGGGGCCGATGAGCAGTTCTTC.